The 20 T cell receptor beta chains below come from one sample, sequenced in a study of cytotoxic CD8 clonotypes in ibrutinib-treated CLL. The table came from immunoSEQ multiplex PCR; TCRdb's copy has only in-frame clones and leaves some out. The sample carries 150,000 to 200,000 clones, 81% recorded once. Specimen: PBMCs, collected after 12 months of ibrutinib treatment. These receptors were taken from a human donor with chronic lymphocytic leukemia.

This chain links TRBV13 with TRBJ2-7; D ambiguous. Germline CDR1 and CDR2: PRHDT and FYEKMQ (reference sequence). V shed 1 base and J shed 3 bases, with 7 bases lying between them. The CDR3 covers 13 residues. This chain's CDR3 is CASSLASGYEQYF. As DNA, the CDR3 is TGTGCCAGCAGCTTAGCGTCAGGCTACGAGCAGTACTTC.

The V call is TRBV28, the J call TRBJ2-3, with 10 bases identical to TRBD2. CDR3 size: 16 residues. The germline gives CDR1 MDHEN, CDR2 SYDVKM. V lost 5 bases, J lost 4 bases, and 9 bases stayed unmatched. The CDR3: CASSLRLAGRPDTQYF. In nucleotides, the CDR3 is TGTGCCAGCAGTCTCCGACTAGCGGGCCGCCCAGATACGCAGTATTTT.

The chain combines TRBV11-2 with TRBJ2-3; D unresolved. The germline gives CDR1 SGHAT, CDR2 FQNNGV. This CDR3 is 13 amino acids long. The germline V and J ends were trimmed by 8 bases and 4 bases, with 13 bases remaining between them. Here the CDR3 DNA reads TGTGCCAGCGCCAGGCGAGAGTCAGATACGCAGTATTTT. Translating gives CASARRESDTQYF.

The gene calls are TRBV27 and TRBJ2-3; 7 bases map to TRBD1. With 5 bases clipped from V and 0 bases from J, the junction kept 5 bases outside the gene matches. The CDR3 has 15 residues. The germline V gene has CDR1 MNHEY and CDR2 SMNVEV (reference sequence). CDR3 sequence (DNA): TGTGCCAGCAGTGGGACAGCGCGTAGCACAGATACGCAGTATTTT. Translation: CASSGTARSTDTQYF.

This clone was seen a single time. The V and J genes are TRBV6-1 and TRBJ2-5; the match to TRBD2 covers 10 bases. V lost 2 bases to trimming and J lost 13 bases; unmatched junction nucleotides: 13. CDR1 is MNHNS and CDR2 is SASEGT in the germline V gene. This CDR3 has 15 amino acids. The CDR3 region has the DNA TGTGCCAGCAGTGAAAAGGCTAGCGGGGGCCCTGCATGGTACTTC. This encodes CASSEKASGGPAWYF.

In this sample, this clone turned up a few times. This chain joins TRBV25-1 and TRBJ2-1; the D is unclear. The V gene's germline CDR1 is MGHDK and CDR2 SYGVNS. This CDR3 contains 11 residues. V lost 4 bases and J 10 bases, leaving 8 bases between the germline ends. DNA of the CDR3: TGTGCCAGCAGTGTTCGGTCCGAGCAGTTCTTC. It encodes CASSVRSEQFF.

V is TRBV9 and J is TRBJ2-1, with 12 bases fitting TRBD2. Germline loops: CDR1 SGDLS, CDR2 YYNGEE. The V and J ends lost 3 bases and 7 bases, in that order; junction bases with no gene match: 8. The CDR3 is made up of 16 amino acids. CDR3 in amino acids: CASSAGLAGLSNEQFF. As DNA, the CDR3 is TGTGCCAGCAGCGCCGGACTAGCGGGGTTGTCGAATGAGCAGTTCTTC.

The chain combines TRBV19 with TRBJ1-5; a possible D gene is TRBD1 (6 bases). The V end lost 1 base, the J end lost 4 bases, and 11 bases lay between the germline ends. The CDR3 is 15 amino acids. The V gene's germline CDR1 is LNHDA and CDR2 SQIVND (reference sequence). CDR3 bases: TGTGCCAGTAGTATAGGGGCACAGGGAAATCAGCCCCAGCATTTT. Translation: CASSIGAQGNQPQHF.

The chain couples TRBV4-2 to TRBJ2-3; D unclear. Per the germline V gene, CDR1 is LGHNA and CDR2 is YNFKEQ. The CDR3 covers 13 residues. V was cut by 1 base and J by 5 bases, with 7 bases left in between. In nucleotides, the CDR3 is TGTGCCAGCAGCCAAGTTGAGCAAGATACGCAGTATTTT. It specifies CASSQVEQDTQYF.

This chain uses TRBV5-1 with TRBJ1-1, with D possibly being TRBD1 (6 bases). The CDR3 covers 15 residues. Germline V CDR1 and CDR2: SGHRS, YFSETQ. V lost 0 bases and J 0 bases, leaving 9 bases between the germline ends. The CDR3 sequence: CASSLEGTLNTEAFF. The CDR3 DNA reads as TGCGCCAGCAGCTTGGAAGGGACACTGAACACTGAAGCTTTCTTT.

This chain uses TRBV6-1 with TRBJ1-5; 7 nucleotides align to TRBD1. Germline loops: CDR1 MNHNS, CDR2 SASEGT. The CDR3 has 14 amino acids. J lost 7 bases, V lost 9 bases, and 12 bases had no gene match. The CDR3 nucleotides read TGTGCCAGTACCCGCCAGGGGGAATGGCAGCCCCAGCATTTT. Protein product: CASTRQGEWQPQHF.

V and J are TRBV2 and TRBJ2-1; 9 nucleotides line up with TRBD2. Germline-derived CDR1 and CDR2 are SNHLY and FYNNEI. The CDR3 is 19 amino acids. V was pared by 7 bases and J by 5 bases, with 21 bases of the junction left unmatched. The CDR3 DNA reads as TGTGCCAGCAATAGGGGCCGAGGGAGCGGGGGGCGGGAGAACAATGAGCAGTTCTTC. Translating it yields CASNRGRGSGGRENNEQFF.

The V gene is TRBV9, the J gene TRBJ2-1, with 12 bases aligning to TRBD2. The germline V gene encodes CDR1 SGDLS and CDR2 YYNGEE. The J segment lost 7 bases and the V segment lost 4 bases, leaving 18 bases of the junction unmatched. CDR3 size: 19 residues. The CDR3 DNA sequence: TGTGCCAGCAGCATCCGGACGGACAGGCTAGCGGGAGGGGGGAATGAGCAGTTCTTC. Its protein is CASSIRTDRLAGGGNEQFF.

The gene calls are TRBV7-2 and TRBJ2-1; D is undetermined. The V end was cut by 5 bases, the J end by 4 bases, with 12 bases between. The CDR3 runs to 14 residues. The germline gives CDR1 SGHTA, CDR2 FQGNSA. For the CDR3, the DNA is TGTGCCAGCAGCCCACCGGCTGTATACAATGAGCAGTTCTTC. It is translated as CASSPPAVYNEQFF.

Of note for this clone: Possible read error: a much larger clone is one base away. The rearrangement uses TRBV7-3 and TRBJ2-7; 9 bases are a match to TRBD1. Looked up from germline, CDR1 is SGHTA and CDR2 is FQGTGA. V lost 3 bases to trimming and J lost 1 base; unmatched junction nucleotides: 4. The CDR3 extends over 15 amino acids. The CDR3: CASSLGGQGSYEQYF. DNA of the CDR3: TGTGCCAGCAGCTTGGGGGGACAGGGTTCCTACGAGCAGTACTTC.

The rearrangement uses TRBV25-1 and TRBJ2-2; maybe TRBD1 (5 bases). This CDR3 is 14 amino acids long. The ends were cut back, 8 bases at V and 2 bases at J, with 12 bases in the middle. Germline V gene sequence: CDR1 MGHDK, CDR2 SYGVNS. Here the CDR3 reads CASCPQGNTGELFF. In DNA, the CDR3 is TGTGCCAGCTGCCCTCAGGGAAACACCGGGGAGCTGTTTTTT.

This rearrangement joins TRBV6-1 to TRBJ2-7; 8 bases are shared with TRBD1. This CDR3 comprises 15 residues. Looked up from germline, CDR1 is MNHNS and CDR2 is SASEGT. After removal of 7 bases from V and 2 bases from J, the junction contained 10 bases not matched to a gene. CDR3 DNA: TGTGCCAGCATCTCAGGGGGCGGTGGAGCCTACGAGCAGTACTTC. Translation: CASISGGGGAYEQYF.

The chain joins TRBV4-1 to TRBJ2-2, with 10 bases lining up with TRBD2. Germline trimming cut 6 bases from V and 5 bases from J; bases unmatched to any gene: 9. Germline values: CDR1 MGHRA, CDR2 YSYEKL. The CDR3 totals 16 residues. CDR3 in amino acids: CASSLLAGEYTGELFF. The CDR3 DNA reads as TGCGCCAGCAGTCTTCTAGCGGGAGAATATACCGGGGAGCTGTTTTTT.

V usage is TRBV6-1 and J usage is TRBJ2-1; D is uncertain. This CDR3 contains 12 residues. Trimming took 1 base from V and 7 from J, leaving 5 bases between them. The germline V gene encodes CDR1 MNHNS and CDR2 SASEGT. The DNA for the CDR3 is TGTGCCAGCAGTGAAGGGGGTAATGAGCAGTTCTTC. Protein sequence: CASSEGGNEQFF.

The chain joins TRBV5-6 to TRBJ2-5; 8 bases are a match to TRBD2. The V gene's germline CDR1 is SGHDT and CDR2 YYEEEE. The CDR3 length is 16 residues. With V trimmed by 4 bases and J by 1 base, 9 bases remained unmatched. DNA of the CDR3: TGTGCCAGCAGCCCGACCCTAGCGGGTCTCCAAGAGACCCAGTACTTC. It specifies CASSPTLAGLQETQYF.